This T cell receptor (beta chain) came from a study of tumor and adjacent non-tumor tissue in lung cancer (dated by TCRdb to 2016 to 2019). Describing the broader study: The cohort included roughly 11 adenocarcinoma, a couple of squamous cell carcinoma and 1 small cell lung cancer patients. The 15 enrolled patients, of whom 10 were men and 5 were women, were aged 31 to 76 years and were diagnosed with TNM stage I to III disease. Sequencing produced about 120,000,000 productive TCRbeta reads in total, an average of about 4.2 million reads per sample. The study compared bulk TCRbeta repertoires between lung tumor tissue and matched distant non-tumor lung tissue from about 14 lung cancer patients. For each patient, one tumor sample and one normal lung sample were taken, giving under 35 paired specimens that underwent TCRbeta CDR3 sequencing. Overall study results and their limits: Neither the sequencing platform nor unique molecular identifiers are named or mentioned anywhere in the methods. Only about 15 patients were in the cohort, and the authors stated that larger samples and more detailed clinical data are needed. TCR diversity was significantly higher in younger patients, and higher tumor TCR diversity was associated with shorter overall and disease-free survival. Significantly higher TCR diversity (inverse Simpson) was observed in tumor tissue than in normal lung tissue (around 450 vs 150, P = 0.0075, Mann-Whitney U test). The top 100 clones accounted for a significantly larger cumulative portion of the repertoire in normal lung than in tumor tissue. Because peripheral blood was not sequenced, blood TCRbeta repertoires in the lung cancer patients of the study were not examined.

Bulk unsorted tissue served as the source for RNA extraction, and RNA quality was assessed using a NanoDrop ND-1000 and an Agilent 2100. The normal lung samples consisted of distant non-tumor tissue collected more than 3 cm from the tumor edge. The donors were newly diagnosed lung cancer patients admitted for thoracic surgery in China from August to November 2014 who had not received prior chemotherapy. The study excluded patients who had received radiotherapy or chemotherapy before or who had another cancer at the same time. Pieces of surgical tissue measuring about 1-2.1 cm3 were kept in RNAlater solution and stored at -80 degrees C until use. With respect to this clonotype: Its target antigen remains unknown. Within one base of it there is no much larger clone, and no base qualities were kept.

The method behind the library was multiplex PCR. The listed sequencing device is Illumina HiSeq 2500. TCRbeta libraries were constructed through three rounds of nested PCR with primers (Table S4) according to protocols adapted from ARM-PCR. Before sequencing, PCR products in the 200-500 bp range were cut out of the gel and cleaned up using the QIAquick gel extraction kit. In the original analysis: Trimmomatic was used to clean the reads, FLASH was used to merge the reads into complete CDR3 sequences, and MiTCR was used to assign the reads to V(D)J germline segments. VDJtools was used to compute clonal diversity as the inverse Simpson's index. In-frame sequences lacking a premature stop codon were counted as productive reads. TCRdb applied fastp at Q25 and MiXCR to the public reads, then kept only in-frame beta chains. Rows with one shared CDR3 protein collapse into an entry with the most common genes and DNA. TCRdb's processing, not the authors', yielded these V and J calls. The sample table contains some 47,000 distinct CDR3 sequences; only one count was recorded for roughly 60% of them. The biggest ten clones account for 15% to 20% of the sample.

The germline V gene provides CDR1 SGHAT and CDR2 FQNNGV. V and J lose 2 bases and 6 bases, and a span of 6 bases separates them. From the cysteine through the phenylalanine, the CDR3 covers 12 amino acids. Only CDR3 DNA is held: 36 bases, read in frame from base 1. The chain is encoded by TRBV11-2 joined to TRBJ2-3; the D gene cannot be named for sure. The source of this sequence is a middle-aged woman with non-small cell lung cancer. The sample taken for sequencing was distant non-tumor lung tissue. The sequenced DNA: TGTGCCAGCAGCTTATTGCGGGATACGCAGTATTTT. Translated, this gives CASSLLRDTQYF.